This T cell receptor beta chain was captured in a study of STAT5B mutations in CD4+ large granular lymphocyte leukemia. Broader study findings: Higher CD4+ than CD8+ T-LGLL clonality might reflect small sample size. TRBV06-family usage was enriched in top patient clones (8/27) versus controls (2/35).

Sequenced by immunoSEQ multiplex PCR; TCRdb stores in-frame clones only, minus some. The sample gives more than 40,000 clones, approximately 84% of which show up once; under 0.4% is in the top ten. Germline V gene data show CDR1 as SGHTA and CDR2 as FQGNSA. CDR3 length: 17 amino acids. V was pared by 3 bases and J by 5 bases, with 10 bases of the junction left unmatched. For this clone: Its cognate antigen is unknown.

This TCR was recovered from a human donor in good health. Sequenced: CD4+ T cells from blood buffy coats. The chain recombines TRBV7-2 with TRBJ2-3; 11 nucleotides agree with TRBD2. DNA of the CDR3: TGTGCCAGCAGCTTGCAATCTAGCGGGGGGCCGGGAGATACGCAGTATTTT. Encoded protein: CASSLQSSGGPGDTQYF. The whole variable domain, remainder taken from reference TRBV7-2 and TRBJ2-3, is GAGVSQSPSNKVTEKGKDVELRCDPISGHTALYWYRQSLGQGLEFLIYFQGNSAPDKSGLPSDRFSAERTGGSVSTLTIQRTQQEDSAVYLCASSLQSSGGPGDTQYFGPGTRLTVL.